This TCR beta chain was found in a study of T cells in Graves' hyperthyroidism and ophthalmopathy. The investigators amplified TCR beta CDR3 regions from RNA transcripts. Using the HTBI primer set, a first-round RT-PCR was run on the TCR CDR3. MiXCR, applied by TCRdb to the multiplex PCR reads, yields one record per CDR3 protein. The table lists approximately 410,000 distinct CDR3 sequences, approximately 13% of them singletons. Source material: blood. The TCR sequence derives from a woman aged 18-29 years with Graves' hyperthyroidism.

This CDR3 is CASSHGQEYNEQFF. CDR3 bases: TGTGCCAGCAGCCATGGACAGGAATACAATGAGCAGTTCTTC. The J gene is TRBJ2-1, the V gene TRBV16; TRBD1 matches at 7 bases. The germline CDR1 and CDR2 sequences are KGHSY and FQNENV. Germline trimming cut 3 bases from V and 4 bases from J; bases unmatched to any gene: 3. This CDR3 spans 14 amino acids.